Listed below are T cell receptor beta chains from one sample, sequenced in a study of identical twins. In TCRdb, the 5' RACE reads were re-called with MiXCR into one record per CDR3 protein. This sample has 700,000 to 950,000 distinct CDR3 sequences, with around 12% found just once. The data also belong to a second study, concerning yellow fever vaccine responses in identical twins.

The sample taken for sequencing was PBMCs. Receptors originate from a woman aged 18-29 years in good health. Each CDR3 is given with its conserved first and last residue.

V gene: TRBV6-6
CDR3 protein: CASNPSTYNEQFF

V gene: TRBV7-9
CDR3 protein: CASSLGPRVGSYNEQFF

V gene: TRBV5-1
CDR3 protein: CASSPGLAGANNEQFF

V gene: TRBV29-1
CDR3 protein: CSVEGREAQYF

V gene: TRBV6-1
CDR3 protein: CASSEAGTSGEEQFF

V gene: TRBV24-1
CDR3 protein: CATSDPGLGYEQFF

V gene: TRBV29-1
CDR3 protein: CSVDVTGLAGQETQYF

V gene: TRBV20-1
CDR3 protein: CSAREGLIGYGYTF

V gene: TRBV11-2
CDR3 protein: CASSAGARGNTGELFF

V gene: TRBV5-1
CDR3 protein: CASSGGTSHHYNEQFF

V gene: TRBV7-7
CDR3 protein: CASSRRDGMNTGELFF

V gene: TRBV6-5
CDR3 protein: CASSYEGTRMGEQYF

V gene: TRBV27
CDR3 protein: CASTQWGDPAYYF

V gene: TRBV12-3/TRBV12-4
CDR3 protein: CASSLTEGYNEQFF

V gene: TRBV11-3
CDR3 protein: CASSFSALAGKGYEQYF

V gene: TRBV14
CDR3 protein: CASSQGIASSYNEQFF

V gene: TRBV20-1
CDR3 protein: CSATRLAGVRDTQYF